This is a list of T cell receptor beta chains from one sample in a study of shared clonotypes between healthy human individuals. TCRdb keeps only in-frame clones here, not all; method: immunoSEQ multiplex PCR. The sample shows roughly 450,000 clones, 79% of them seen only once. Input material: PBMCs. The receptors derive from a middle-aged woman in good health. Some clones in this sample may be carry-over from other donors' samples. Both conserved end residues are part of each CDR3. The D gene is left open where the match is weak.

D gene	J gene	V gene	CDR3 protein
TRBD2	TRBJ2-4	TRBV2	CASSEAGLAGGIQYF
TRBD2	TRBJ2-1	TRBV7-9	CASSGGTSPRGEQFF
TRBD1	TRBJ2-2	TRBV9	CASSVGGTGLTGELFF
NA	TRBJ1-1	TRBV4-3	CASSQDDFRQAFF
NA	TRBJ2-1	TRBV6-6	CASRQTDLYNEQFF
NA	TRBJ2-7	TRBV5-1	CASSESSTALSYEQYF
NA	TRBJ2-5	TRBV4-3	CASSHGRSGETQYF
TRBD1	TRBJ2-7	TRBV7-3	CASSLSGGSYEQYF
NA	TRBJ2-4	TRBV11-2	CASSSRAGDSVQYF
TRBD2	TRBJ2-1	TRBV11-2	CASRTGLHKTYNEQFF
NA	TRBJ2-1	TRBV19	CASSILWSGAYNEQFF
NA	TRBJ2-2	TRBV28	CASSLLTGGPGELFF
NA	TRBJ1-3	TRBV23-1	CASSQPGRWGGNTIYF
NA	TRBJ2-3	TRBV5-4	CASSLSGMNTQYF
NA	TRBJ2-1	TRBV15	CATSRGGPGYYNEQFF
TRBD1	TRBJ2-7	TRBV6-5	CASSSLGQGPPYEQYF
TRBD2	TRBJ2-3	TRBV14	CASSQDGLATLSDTQYF
NA	TRBJ1-1	TRBV30	CAWSVTEMNTEAFF
NA	TRBJ2-5	TRBV7-2	CASSPEVVKVTQYF
NA	TRBJ1-3	TRBV7-8	CASSLGGKVQTGNTIYF
TRBD2	TRBJ2-1	TRBV10-3	CAISEGLAGDNEQFF
NA	TRBJ1-1	TRBV4-2	CASSQKGGKSEAFF
TRBD2	TRBJ2-3	TRBV9	CASSVGLAGTDTQYF
NA	TRBJ2-7	TRBV15	CATSRDTDGTYEQYF
NA	TRBJ1-1	TRBV5-1	CASSAGEYLSEAFF
NA	TRBJ1-1	TRBV5-1	CASSLGRVGGGTEAFF
NA	TRBJ2-1	TRBV6-1	CASSGPTSGTIGTYNEQFF
NA	TRBJ1-1	TRBV4-2	CASSQGRTEAFF
NA	TRBJ1-2	TRBV7-9	CASSRGGAAYGYTF
TRBD2	TRBJ2-3	TRBV19	CASTRTSGDTDTQYF
TRBD1	TRBJ1-2	TRBV5-1	CASSTEQGARNGYTF
NA	TRBJ2-1	TRBV7-2	CASSRGRVYNEQFF
TRBD1	TRBJ1-4	TRBV25-1	CASSDYGQDEKLFF
NA	TRBJ2-7	TRBV7-3	CASSPGWEGTSYEQYF
TRBD2	TRBJ2-5	TRBV5-1	CASSLDSGGQETQYF
TRBD1	TRBJ1-1	TRBV7-2	CASRFTGGLRGATEAFF
NA	TRBJ1-4	TRBV27	CASCSATNEKLFF
TRBD2	NA	TRBV6-5	CASAQVAGGSYEQYF
TRBD2	TRBJ2-7	TRBV7-9	CASSLGLAGIYEQYF
NA	TRBJ1-4	TRBV19	CASSRGPTANEKLFF
NA	TRBJ2-1	TRBV28	CASRTRNEQFF
NA	TRBJ1-5	TRBV28	CASSPYRDNQPQHF
TRBD1	TRBJ1-1	TRBV5-4	CASSASRDRDTEAFF
TRBD2	TRBJ2-1	TRBV15	CATSRDGSGRALEQFF
TRBD2	TRBJ2-1	TRBV7-9	CASSLARLAVYNEQFF
TRBD2	TRBJ2-5	TRBV9	CASSVALAEQETQYF
NA	TRBJ2-2	TRBV7-2	CASPKGRRGLTGELFF
TRBD1	TRBJ2-3	TRBV2	CASRQGADTQYF
TRBD1	TRBJ2-3	TRBV28	CASSHYPGQDTDTQYF
TRBD2	TRBJ2-3	TRBV11-3	CASSFGTSGRTDTQYF
NA	TRBJ2-5	TRBV15	CATSRRQDLLRETQYF
NA	NA	TRBV11-2	CASSRTPYEQYF
TRBD2	TRBJ2-7	TRBV5-4	CASSSSGSLPEQYF